This TCR beta chain was profiled in a study of shared clonotypes between healthy human individuals (TCRdb year 2020). Concerning the study at large: The cohort comprised a couple of women and a few men aged 18 to 49 years. For each donor, CD4 naive and CD4 memory were each run on three plates, CD8 naive on two plates, and CD8 memory on one plate. To estimate repertoire size and how much clonotype sharing occurs between individuals, the study deeply sequenced the blood TCR repertoires of roughly 5 healthy adults. Different laboratories and diverse techniques were used to prepare libraries and sequence TCR repertoires, to increase sequencing depth and limit assay-specific biases. Each donor's leukapheresis produced roughly between roughly 0.9 and 9 billion PBMCs. Beyond this particular receptor, the publication reports: Across a few donors, approximately 4.6% of naive CD4, 3% to 3.5% of naive CD8, approximately 2.5% of memory CD4, and under 0.45% of memory CD8 clonotypes were shared. Clonotypes shared by all four sorted-subset donors showed higher generation probabilities than non-shared clonotypes. The genetic and exposure-history diversity represented was limited by the small number of donors. Sampling was restricted to blood, and TCR repertoires in tissue are likely to differ from TCR repertoires in blood. Even with the large sequencing depth, rarefaction of the sorted-subset datasets indicated that sequencing was incomplete. Estimated clonotype richness was generally larger for naive than for memory subsets. Based on pairwise subsampling, the degree of clonotype sharing among donors was expected to be affected by sequencing depth.

In regard to this clone: Its antigen is currently not known. Base qualities are not recorded, but no much larger clone differs from it by a single base.

TCR CDR3 regions were amplified from genomic DNA by multiplex PCR using the deep immunoSEQ assay. For each cell subset, the extracted genomic DNA was distributed evenly across all wells of several immunoSEQ 96-well plates, and each plate served as one replicate. For sorted subsets, around 0.2 ug of genomic DNA, equivalent to tens of thousands of T cell genomes, went into each replicate PCR. The purified libraries were quantified using a Qubit 3.0 fluorometer, sized with a Bioanalyzer 2100, and then quantified again using the KAPA Library Quantification kit. Each immunoSEQ 96-well plate was sequenced on its own single-read 150-cycle Illumina NextSeq 550 flow cell. Per the authors' processing: The immunoSEQ output contained only junctional sequences without quality scores, so filtering could not match that applied to full-length reads. To assign V/J genes and CDR3, sequences were annotated against IMGT germline references using PyIR, a Python wrapper for IgBLAST v1.9. Any read was removed if the V/J assignment was weak (E-value above 1e-6), the CDR3 was missing, or the read contained stop codons, out-of-frame junctions, or ambiguous translated residues. A V3J clonotype was defined by an identical inferred V gene, J gene, and CDR3 amino acid sequence. Percentage overlap between repertoires was computed as shared unique clonotypes divided by the size of the smaller repertoire. Repertoire richness was assessed with RTK rarefaction, the Chao1 estimator, and Recon v2.1 estimates of unobserved clonotypes. Generation probabilities were computed with OLGA for all TCRbeta clonotypes obtained by the gDNA method from several donors. In its TCRdb copy, this immuneACCESS table keeps in-frame sequences only and misses some clones. Where compared with another copy, unresolved V genes explain less than half of these, and the others have no known cause. That table supplies the V and J calls and clone size; D and trimming were determined from the DNA. The sample table contains hundreds of thousands of clones; only one count was recorded for around 95% of them. Around 0.11% of the sample is taken by the ten largest.

CD8 naive samples consisted of CD45RO-negative cells that were positively selected for CCR7, yielding a CD45RA+CCR7+ population without TemRA cells. The donors were healthy, HIV-negative adults who had no recently reported acute infections or vaccinations. Every donor was a Caucasian adult residing in Nashville, Tennessee, USA. Blood was collected by leukapheresis, and PBMCs were isolated by Ficoll-Histopaque density gradient centrifugation and then cryopreserved in liquid nitrogen vapor phase. Purity and quantity of every magnetically sorted T cell population were checked by analytical flow cytometry. Genomic DNA was isolated from every sorted fraction and measured by UV absorbance on a Nanodrop 2000c. V is clipped by 1 base and J by 2 bases, and the sequence between their germline boundaries is 9 bases long. CDR1 is given as SGDLS and CDR2 as YYNGEE, both from the germline V gene. Measured from the cysteine to the phenylalanine, the CDR3 is 14 residues long. Of all the DNA, just the CDR3 is kept, 42 bases in frame from base 1.

The chain is assembled from TRBV9 and TRBJ2-5, with the D gene call left open. The material sequenced was naive CD8+ T cells sorted from blood. In the paper's terms, the cell subset or site label means: CD45RA+CCR7+. The TCR was taken from a woman in her 30s in good health. CDR3 loop: CASSVSGLQETQYF. The nucleotide sequence reads TGTGCCAGCAGCGTATCCGGCCTTCAAGAGACCCAGTACTTC.